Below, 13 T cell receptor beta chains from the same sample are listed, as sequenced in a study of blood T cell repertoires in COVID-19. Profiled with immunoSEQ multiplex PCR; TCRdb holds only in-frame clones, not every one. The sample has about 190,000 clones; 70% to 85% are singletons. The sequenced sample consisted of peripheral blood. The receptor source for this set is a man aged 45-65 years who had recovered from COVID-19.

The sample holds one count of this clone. DNA for the CDR3: TGTGCCTGGAGTGTATCGGGGTTCGGACGGGAGCAGTACTTC. This gives the protein CAWSVSGFGREQYF. J is TRBJ2-7 and V is TRBV30; a weak D match, TRBD2 (5 bases). V lost 0 bases to trimming and J lost 7 bases, with 16 bases between them. Germline CDR1 reads GTSNPN; CDR2 reads SVGIG (reference sequence). The CDR3 contains 14 residues.

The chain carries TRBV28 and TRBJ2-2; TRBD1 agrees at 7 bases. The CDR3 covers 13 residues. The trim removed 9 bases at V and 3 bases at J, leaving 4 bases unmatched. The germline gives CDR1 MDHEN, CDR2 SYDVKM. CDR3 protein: CASWDRDTGELFF. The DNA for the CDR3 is TGTGCCAGTTGGGACAGAGACACCGGGGAGCTGTTTTTT.

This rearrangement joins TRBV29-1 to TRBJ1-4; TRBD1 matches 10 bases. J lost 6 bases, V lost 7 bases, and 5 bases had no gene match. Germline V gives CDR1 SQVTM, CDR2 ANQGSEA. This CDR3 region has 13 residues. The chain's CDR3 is CSAYGTGDEKLFF. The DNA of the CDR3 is TGCAGCGCATACGGGACAGGGGATGAAAAACTGTTTTTT.

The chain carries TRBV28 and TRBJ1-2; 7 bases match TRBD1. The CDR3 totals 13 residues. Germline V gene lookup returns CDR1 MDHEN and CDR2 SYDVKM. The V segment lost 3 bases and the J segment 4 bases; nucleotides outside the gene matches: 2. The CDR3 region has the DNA TGTGCCAGCAGTTTGGCAGGGGGCTATGGCTACACCTTC. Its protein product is CASSLAGGYGYTF.

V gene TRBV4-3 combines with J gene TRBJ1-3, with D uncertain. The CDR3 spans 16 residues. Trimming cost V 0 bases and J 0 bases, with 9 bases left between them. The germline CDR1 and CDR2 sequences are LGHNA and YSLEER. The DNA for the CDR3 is TGCGCCAGCAGCCAAGACAGAACCTTCTCTGGAAACACCATATATTTT. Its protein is CASSQDRTFSGNTIYF.

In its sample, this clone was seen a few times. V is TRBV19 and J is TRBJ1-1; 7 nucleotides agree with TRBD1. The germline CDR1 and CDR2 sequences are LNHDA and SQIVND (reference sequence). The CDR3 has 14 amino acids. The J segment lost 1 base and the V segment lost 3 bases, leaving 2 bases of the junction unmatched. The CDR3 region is CASSIGTENTEAFF. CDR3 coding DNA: TGTGCCAGTAGTATCGGGACAGAGAACACTGAAGCTTTCTTT.

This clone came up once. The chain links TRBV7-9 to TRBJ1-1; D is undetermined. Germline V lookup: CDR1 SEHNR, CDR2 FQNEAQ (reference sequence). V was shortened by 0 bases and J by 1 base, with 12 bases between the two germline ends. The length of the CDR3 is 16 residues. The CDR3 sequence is CASSLAAVTPNTEAFF. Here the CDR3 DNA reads TGTGCCAGCAGCTTAGCGGCAGTAACACCGAACACTGAAGCTTTCTTT.

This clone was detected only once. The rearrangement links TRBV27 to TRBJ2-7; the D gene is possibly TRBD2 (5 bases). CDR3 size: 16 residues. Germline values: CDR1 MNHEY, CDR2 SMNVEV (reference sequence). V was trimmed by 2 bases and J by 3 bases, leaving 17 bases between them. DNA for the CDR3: TGTGCCAGCAGTTTACGCGGGCCAGGCTCTTACTACGAGCAGTACTTC. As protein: CASSLRGPGSYYEQYF.

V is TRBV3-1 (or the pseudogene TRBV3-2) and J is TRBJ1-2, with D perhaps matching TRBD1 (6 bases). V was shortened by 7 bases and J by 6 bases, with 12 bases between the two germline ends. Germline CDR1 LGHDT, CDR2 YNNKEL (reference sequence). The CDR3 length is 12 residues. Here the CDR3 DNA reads TGTGCCAGCACCCCTGAGGGGGATGGCTACACCTTC. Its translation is CASTPEGDGYTF.

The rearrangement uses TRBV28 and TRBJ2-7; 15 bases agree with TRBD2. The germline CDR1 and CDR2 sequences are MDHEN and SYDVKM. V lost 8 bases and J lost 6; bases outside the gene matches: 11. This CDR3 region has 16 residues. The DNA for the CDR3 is TGTGCCAGCTGGACTAGCGGGAGGGCCTTAGGGGGCGAGCAGTACTTC. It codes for CASWTSGRALGGEQYF.

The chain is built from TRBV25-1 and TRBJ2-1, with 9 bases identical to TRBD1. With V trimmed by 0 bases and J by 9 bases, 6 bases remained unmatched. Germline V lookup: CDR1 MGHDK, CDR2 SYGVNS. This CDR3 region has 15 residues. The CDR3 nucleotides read TGTGCCAGCAGTGAATATAGGGGACAGGGCAGTGAGCAGTTCTTC. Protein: CASSEYRGQGSEQFF.

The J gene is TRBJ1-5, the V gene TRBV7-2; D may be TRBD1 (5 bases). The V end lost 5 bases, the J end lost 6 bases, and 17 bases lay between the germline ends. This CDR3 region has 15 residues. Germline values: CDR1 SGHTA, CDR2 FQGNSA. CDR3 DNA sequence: TGTGCCAGCAGCACAAACGGGGGTCTGGGTCAGCCCCAGCATTTT. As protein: CASSTNGGLGQPQHF.

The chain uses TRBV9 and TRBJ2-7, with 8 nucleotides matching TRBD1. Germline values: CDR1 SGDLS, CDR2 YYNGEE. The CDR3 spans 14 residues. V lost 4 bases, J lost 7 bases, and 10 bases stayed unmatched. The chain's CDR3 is CASSIETDRAEQYF. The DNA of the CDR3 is TGTGCCAGCAGCATTGAAACGGACAGGGCTGAGCAGTACTTC.